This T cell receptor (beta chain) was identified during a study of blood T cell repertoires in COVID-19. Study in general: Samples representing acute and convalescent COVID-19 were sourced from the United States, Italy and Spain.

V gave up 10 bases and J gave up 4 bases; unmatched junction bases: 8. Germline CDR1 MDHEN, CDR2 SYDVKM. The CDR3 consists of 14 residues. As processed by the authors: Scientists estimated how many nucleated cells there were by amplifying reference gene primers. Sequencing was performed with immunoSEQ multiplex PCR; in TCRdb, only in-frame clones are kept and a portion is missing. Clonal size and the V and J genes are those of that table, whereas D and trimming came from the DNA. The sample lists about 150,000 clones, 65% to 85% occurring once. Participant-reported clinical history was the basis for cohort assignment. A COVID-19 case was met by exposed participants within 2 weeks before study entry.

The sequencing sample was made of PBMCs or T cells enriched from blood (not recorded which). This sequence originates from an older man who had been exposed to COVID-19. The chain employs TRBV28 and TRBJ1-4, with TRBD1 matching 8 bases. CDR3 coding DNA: TGTGCCACTAACTTACAGGGGGTTAATGAAAAACTGTTTTTT. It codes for CATNLQGVNEKLFF.